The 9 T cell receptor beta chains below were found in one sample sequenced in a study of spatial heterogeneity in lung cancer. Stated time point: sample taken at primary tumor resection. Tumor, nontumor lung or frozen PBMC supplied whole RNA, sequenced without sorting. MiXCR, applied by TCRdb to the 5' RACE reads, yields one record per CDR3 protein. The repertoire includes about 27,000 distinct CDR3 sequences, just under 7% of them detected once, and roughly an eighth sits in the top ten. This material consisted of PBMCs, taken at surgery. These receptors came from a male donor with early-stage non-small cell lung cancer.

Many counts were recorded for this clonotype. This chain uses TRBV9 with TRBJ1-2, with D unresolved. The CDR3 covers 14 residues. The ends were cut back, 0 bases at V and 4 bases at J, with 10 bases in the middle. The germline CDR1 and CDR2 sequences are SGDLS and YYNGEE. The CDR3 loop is CASSVEGDFYGYTF. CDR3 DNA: TGTGCCAGCAGCGTAGAGGGCGATTTCTATGGCTACACCTTC.

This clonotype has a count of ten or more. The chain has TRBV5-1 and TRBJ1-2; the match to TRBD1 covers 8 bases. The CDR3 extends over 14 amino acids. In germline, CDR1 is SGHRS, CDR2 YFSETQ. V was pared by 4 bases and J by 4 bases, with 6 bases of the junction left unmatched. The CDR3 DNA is TGCGCCAGCAGCGTGGGACAGGCCCTCTATGGCTACACCTTC. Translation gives CASSVGQALYGYTF.

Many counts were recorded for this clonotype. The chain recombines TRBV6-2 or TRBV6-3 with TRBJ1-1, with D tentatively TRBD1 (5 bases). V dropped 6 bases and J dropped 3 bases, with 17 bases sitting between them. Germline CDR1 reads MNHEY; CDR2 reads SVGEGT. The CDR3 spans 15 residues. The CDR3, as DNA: TGTGCCAGCAGGCCCCAGGGCAGGTCTTACACTGAAGCTTTCTTT. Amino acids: CASRPQGRSYTEAFF.

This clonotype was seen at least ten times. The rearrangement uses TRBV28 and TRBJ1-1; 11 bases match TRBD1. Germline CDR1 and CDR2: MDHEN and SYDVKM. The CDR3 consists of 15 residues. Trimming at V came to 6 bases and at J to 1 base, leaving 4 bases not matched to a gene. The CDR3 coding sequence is TGTGCCAGCAGCCCCGGGACAGGGGGGAACACTGAAGCTTTCTTT. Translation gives CASSPGTGGNTEAFF. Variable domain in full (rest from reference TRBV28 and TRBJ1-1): DVKVTQSSRYLVKRTGEKVFLECVQDMDHENMFWYRQDPGLGLRLIYFSYDVKMKEKGDIPEGYSVSREKKERFSLILESASTNQTSMYLCASSPGTGGNTEAFFGQGTRLTVV.

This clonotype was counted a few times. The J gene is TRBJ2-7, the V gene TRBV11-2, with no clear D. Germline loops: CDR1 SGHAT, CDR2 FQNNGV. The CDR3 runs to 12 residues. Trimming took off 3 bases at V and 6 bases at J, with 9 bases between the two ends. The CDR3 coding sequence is TGTGCCAGCAGCTTTGGGGTTGGCGAGCAGTACGTC. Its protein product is CASSFGVGEQYV.

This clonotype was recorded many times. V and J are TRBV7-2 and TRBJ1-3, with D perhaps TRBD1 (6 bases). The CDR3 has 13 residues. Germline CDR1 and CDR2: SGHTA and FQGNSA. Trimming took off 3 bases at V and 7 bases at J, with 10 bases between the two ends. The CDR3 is CASSLDSLNTIYF. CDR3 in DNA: TGTGCCAGCAGCTTGGACAGTCTGAACACCATATATTTT.

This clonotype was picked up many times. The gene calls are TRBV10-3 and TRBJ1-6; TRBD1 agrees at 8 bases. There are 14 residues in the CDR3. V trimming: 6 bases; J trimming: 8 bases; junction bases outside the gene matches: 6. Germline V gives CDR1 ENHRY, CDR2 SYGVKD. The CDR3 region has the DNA TGTGCCATCAGGGGGACAGGAATAGATTCACCCCTCCACTTT. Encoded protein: CAIRGTGIDSPLHF.

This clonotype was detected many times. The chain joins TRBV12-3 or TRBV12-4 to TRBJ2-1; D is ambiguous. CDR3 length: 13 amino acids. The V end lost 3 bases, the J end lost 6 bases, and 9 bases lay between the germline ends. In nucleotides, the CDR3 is TGTGCCAGCAGTTTCCTACGGGCCAATGAGCAGTTCTTC. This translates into CASSFLRANEQFF.

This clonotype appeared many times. For the CDR3, the DNA is TGTGCCAGTGGGCGGGAGAGGCTCCGCGAGCAGTACTTC. It translates to CASGRERLREQYF. The V and J genes are TRBV27 and TRBJ2-7; TRBD2 aligns across 7 bases. CDR1 and CDR2 (germline): MNHEY, SMNVEV (reference sequence). The ends lost 9 bases at V and 6 bases at J; junction bases unmatched: 11. This CDR3 spans 13 amino acids.